A single T cell receptor (beta chain) is shown here with its context. No antigen is known for it. Data came from immunoSEQ multiplex PCR; TCRdb stores just in-frame clones and leaves some out. The sample records some 1,100,000 clones, around 82% being singletons. The CDR3 totals 16 residues. The V gene end was trimmed by 6 bases and the J gene end by 4 bases; junction bases not matched to a gene: 11. Germline CDR1 is MDHEN and CDR2 is SYDVKM. The data stem from a study of shared clonotypes between healthy human individuals. Study findings and constraints: The study found lower generation probabilities in non-shared clonotypes than in those shared by all four donors.

This receptor was identified in a man in his late teens or twenties in good health. Some clones in this sample may be carry-over from other donors' samples. Sequenced sample: memory CD4+ T cells from PBMCs. Subset here: CD45RA-negative fraction. The rearrangement joins TRBV28 to TRBJ2-7; 11 positions agree with TRBD1. Here the CDR3 DNA reads TGTGCCAGCAGCTACAAATCCGGGACAGGGGGATACGAGCAGTACTTC. It yields the protein CASSYKSGTGGYEQYF. Filled out from reference TRBV28 and TRBJ2-7, the complete variable domain reads DVKVTQSSRYLVKRTGEKVFLECVQDMDHENMFWYRQDPGLGLRLIYFSYDVKMKEKGDIPEGYSVSREKKERFSLILESASTNQTSMYLCASSYKSGTGGYEQYFGPGTRLTVT.